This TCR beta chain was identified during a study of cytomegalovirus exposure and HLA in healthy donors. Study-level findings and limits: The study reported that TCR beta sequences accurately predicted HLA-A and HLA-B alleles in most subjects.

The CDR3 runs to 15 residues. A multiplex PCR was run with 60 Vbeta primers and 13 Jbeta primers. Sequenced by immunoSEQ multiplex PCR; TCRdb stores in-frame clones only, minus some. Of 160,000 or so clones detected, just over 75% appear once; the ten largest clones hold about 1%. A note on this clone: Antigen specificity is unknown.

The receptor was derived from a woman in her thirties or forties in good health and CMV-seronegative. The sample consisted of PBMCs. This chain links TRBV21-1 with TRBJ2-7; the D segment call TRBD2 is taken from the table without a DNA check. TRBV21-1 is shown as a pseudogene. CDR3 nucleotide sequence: TGTGCCAGCAGGCACCTTAGGGGTCATGGGGGGGAGCAGTACTTC. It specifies CASRHLRGHGGEQYF.